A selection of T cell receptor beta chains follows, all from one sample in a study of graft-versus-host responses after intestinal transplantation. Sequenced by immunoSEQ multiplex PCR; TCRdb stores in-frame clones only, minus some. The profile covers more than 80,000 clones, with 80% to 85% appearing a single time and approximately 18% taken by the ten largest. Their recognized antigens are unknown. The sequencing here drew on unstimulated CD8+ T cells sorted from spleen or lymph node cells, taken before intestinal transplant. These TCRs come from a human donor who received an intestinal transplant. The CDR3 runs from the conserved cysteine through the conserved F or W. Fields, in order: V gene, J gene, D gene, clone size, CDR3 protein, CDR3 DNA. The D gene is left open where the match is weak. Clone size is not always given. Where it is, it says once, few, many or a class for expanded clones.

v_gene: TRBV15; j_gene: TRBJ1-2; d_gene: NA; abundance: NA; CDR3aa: CATLGYTF; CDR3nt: TGTGCCACCCTGGGCTACACCTTC
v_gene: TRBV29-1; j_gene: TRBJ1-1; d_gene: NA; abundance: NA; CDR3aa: CSVEGNTEAFF; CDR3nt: TGCAGCGTTGAAGGAAACACTGAAGCTTTCTTT
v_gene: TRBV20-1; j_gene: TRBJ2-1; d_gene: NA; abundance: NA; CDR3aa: CSASMQNEQFF; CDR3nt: TGCAGTGCTAGCATGCAGAATGAGCAGTTCTTC
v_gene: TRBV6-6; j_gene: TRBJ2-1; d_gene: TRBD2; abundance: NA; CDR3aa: CASSYSLAEGNEQFF; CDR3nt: TGTGCCAGCAGTTATTCGCTAGCGGAAGGGAATGAGCAGTTCTTC
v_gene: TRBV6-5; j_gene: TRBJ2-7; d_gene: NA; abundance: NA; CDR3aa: CASSEACLYEQYF; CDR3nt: TGTGCCAGCAGTGAAGCGTGCCTCTACGAGCAGTACTTC
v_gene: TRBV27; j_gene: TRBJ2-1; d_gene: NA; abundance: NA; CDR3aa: CASSITLYNEQFF; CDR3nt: TGTGCCAGCAGCATTACACTTTACAATGAGCAGTTCTTC
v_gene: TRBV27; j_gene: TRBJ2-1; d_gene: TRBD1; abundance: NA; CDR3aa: CASSPRDRAFNEQFF; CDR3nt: TGTGCCAGCAGTCCCCGGGACAGGGCTTTCAATGAGCAGTTCTTC
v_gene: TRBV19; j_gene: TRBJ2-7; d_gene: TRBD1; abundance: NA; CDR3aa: CASSASGQNYEQYF; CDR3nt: TGTGCCAGTAGTGCCTCGGGACAGAACTACGAGCAGTACTTC
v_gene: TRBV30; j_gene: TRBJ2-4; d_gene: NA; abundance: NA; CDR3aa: CAWRGLPKNIQYF; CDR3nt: TGTGCCTGGAGGGGGTTACCCAAAAACATTCAGTACTTC
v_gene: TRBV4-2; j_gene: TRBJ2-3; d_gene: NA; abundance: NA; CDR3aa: CASSPAGSTDTQYF; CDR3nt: TGTGCCAGCAGCCCAGCCGGTAGCACAGATACGCAGTATTTT
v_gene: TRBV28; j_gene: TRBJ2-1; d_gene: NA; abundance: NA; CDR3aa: CASSFSGFEQFF; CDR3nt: TGTGCCAGCAGTTTTTCCGGGTTCGAGCAGTTCTTC
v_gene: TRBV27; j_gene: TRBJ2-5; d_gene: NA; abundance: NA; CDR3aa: CASSSSIRWVQYF; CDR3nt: NA
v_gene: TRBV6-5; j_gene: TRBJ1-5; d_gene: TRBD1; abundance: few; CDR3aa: CASSYSQGAGQPQHF; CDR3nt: TGTGCCAGCAGTTACTCCCAGGGGGCGGGGCAGCCCCAGCATTTT
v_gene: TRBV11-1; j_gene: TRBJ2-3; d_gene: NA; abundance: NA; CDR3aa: CASSLAGASTDTQYF; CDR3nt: TGTGCCAGCAGCTTAGCGGGGGCTAGCACAGATACGCAGTATTTT
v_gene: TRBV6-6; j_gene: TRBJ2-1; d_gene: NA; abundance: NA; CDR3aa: CASSYGDNEQFF; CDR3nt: TGTGCCAGCAGTTACGGTGACAATGAGCAGTTCTTC
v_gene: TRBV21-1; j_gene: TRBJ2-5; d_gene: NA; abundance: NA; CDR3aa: CASSHGTAEETQYF; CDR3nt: TGTGCCAGCAGCCATGGGACAGCCGAAGAGACCCAGTACTTC
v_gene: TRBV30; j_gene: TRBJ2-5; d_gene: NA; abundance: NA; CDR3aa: CAWSVMDTGTQYF; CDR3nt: TGTGCCTGGAGTGTTATGGACACGGGGACCCAGTACTTC
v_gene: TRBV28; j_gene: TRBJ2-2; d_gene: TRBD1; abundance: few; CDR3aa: CASSRDRDTGELFF; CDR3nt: TGTGCCAGCAGCAGGGACAGGGACACCGGGGAGCTGTTTTTT
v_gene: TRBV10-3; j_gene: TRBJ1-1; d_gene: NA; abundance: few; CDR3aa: CAIRGVGVNTEAFF; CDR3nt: TGTGCCATCAGAGGGGTAGGGGTGAACACTGAAGCTTTCTTT
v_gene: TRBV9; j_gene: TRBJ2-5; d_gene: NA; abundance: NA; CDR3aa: CASSVGGRGQETQYF; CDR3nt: TGTGCCAGCAGCGTAGGAGGGAGGGGGCAAGAGACCCAGTACTTC
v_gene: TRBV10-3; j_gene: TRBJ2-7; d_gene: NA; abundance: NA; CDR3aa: CAISVHRERAYEQYF; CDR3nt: TGTGCCATCAGCGTCCACAGGGAAAGGGCCTACGAGCAGTACTTC
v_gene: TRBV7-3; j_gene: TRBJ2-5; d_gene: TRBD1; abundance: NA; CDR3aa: CASSSTGLFQETQYF; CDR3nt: TGTGCCAGCAGCTCGACAGGGCTCTTCCAAGAGACCCAGTACTTC
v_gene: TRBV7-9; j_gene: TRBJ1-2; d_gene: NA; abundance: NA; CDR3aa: CASSPIGITGNGYTF; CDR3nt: TGTGCCAGCAGCCCTATAGGGATAACAGGGAATGGCTACACCTTC
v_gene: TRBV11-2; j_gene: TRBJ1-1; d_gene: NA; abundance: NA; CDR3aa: CASSLAPWMNTEAFF; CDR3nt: TGTGCCAGCAGCTTAGCCCCTTGGATGAACACTGAAGCTTTCTTT
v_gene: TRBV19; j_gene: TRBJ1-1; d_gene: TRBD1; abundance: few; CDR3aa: CASSSYPSGGTEAFF; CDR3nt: TGTGCCAGTAGTAGCTATCCTTCAGGGGGCACTGAAGCTTTCTTT
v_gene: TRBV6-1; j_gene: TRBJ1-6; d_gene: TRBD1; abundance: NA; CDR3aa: CASRTGTGKNSPLHF; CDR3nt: TGTGCCAGCAGGACCGGGACAGGGAAAAATTCACCCCTCCACTTT
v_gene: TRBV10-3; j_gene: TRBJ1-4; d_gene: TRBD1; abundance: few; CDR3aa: CAISEPGTGDNEKLFF; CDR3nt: TGTGCCATCAGTGAGCCCGGGACAGGGGATAATGAAAAACTGTTTTTT
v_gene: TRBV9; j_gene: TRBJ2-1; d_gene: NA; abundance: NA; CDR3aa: CASSGRSAGTTPNEQFF; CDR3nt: TGTGCCAGCAGCGGAAGAAGTGCGGGAACCACTCCCAATGAGCAGTTCTTC
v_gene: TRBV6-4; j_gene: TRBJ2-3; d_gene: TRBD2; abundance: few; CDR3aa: CASSDGTSGGADTQYF; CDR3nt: TGTGCCAGCAGTGACGGGACTAGCGGGGGGGCAGATACGCAGTATTTT